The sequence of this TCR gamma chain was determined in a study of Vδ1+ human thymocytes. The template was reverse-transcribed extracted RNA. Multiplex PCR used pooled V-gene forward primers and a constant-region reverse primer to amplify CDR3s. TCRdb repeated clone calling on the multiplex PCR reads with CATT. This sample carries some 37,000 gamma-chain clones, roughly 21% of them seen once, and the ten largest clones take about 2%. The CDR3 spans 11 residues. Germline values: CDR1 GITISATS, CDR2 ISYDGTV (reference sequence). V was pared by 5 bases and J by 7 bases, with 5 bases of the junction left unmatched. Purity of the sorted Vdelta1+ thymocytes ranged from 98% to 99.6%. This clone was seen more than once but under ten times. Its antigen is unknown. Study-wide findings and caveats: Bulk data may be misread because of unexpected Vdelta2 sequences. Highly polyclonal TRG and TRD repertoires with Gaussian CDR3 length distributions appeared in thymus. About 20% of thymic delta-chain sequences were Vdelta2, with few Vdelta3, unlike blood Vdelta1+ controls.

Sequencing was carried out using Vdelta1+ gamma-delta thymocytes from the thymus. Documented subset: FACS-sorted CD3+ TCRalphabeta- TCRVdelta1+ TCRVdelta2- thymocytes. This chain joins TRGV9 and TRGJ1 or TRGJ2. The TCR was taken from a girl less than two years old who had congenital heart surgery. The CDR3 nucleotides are TGTGCCTTGTGGGTCCTCTATAAGAAACTCTTT. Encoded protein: CALWVLYKKLF.